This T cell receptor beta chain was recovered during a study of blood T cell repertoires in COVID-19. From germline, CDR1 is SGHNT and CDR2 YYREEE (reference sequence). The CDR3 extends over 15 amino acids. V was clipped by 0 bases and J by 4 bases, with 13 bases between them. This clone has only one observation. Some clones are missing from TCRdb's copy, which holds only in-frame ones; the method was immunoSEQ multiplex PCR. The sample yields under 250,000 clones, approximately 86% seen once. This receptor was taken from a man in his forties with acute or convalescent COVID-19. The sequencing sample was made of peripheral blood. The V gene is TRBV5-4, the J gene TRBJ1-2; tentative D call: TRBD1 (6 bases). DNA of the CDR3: TGTGCCAGCAGCTTGGGGACAGCCGTCCTCTATGGCTACACCTTC. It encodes CASSLGTAVLYGYTF.